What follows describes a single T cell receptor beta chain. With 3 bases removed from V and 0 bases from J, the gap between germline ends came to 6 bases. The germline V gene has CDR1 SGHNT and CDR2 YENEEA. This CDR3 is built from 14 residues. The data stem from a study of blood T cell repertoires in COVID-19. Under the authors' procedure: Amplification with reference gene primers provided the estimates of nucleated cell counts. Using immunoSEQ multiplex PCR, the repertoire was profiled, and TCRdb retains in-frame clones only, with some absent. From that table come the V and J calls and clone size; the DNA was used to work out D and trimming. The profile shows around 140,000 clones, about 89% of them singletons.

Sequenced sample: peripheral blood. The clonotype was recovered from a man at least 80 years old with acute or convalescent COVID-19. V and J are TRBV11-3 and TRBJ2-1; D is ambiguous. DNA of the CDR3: TGTGCCAGCAGCTTGGGCAGCTCCTACAATGAGCAGTTCTTC. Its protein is CASSLGSSYNEQFF.